Listed below are T cell receptor beta chains from one sample, sequenced in a study of T cells in localized non-small cell lung cancer. TCRdb's table, derived via immunoSEQ multiplex PCR, lists solely in-frame clones and lacks some. The sample records 100,000 or so clones, under 95% being singletons. The sample in question was PBMCs, obtained before any cancer treatment. These receptors all come from a woman between 35 and 70 years old with stage II squamous cell lung carcinoma. Both conserved end residues are part of each CDR3. D genes are given only for firm matches. Rows may omit the clone size; those that give it use once, few, many or a size class.

D: -
J: TRBJ2-1
V: TRBV19
size: -
CDR3: CASSPMRSQAYEQFF
DNA: TGTGCCAGTAGCCCCATGCGTAGTCAGGCGTATGAGCAGTTCTTC

D: -
J: TRBJ1-6
V: TRBV5-6
size: -
CDR3: CASSIGGGTALWALHF
DNA: TGTGCCAGCAGCATTGGTGGGGGGACGGCCCTATGGGCCCTCCACTTT

D: TRBD1
J: TRBJ1-4
V: TRBV6-1
size: -
CDR3: CASSEVVRGSAEKLFF
DNA: TGTGCCAGCAGTGAAGTTGTCAGGGGGTCTGCTGAAAAACTGTTTTTT

D: -
J: TRBJ1-2
V: TRBV28
size: few
CDR3: CASRLINVGYTF
DNA: TGTGCCAGCAGACTTATCAATGTTGGCTACACCTTC

D: -
J: TRBJ1-1
V: TRBV27
size: -
CDR3: CASSSNAGSDFF
DNA: TGTGCCAGCAGTTCGAACGCAGGGTCTGATTTCTTT

D: TRBD2
J: TRBJ2-7
V: TRBV28
size: -
CDR3: CASSLGGSIYEQYF
DNA: TGTGCCAGCAGTTTAGGCGGGAGCATCTACGAGCAGTACTTC

D: TRBD1
J: TRBJ1-5
V: TRBV28
size: -
CDR3: CASRTGENQPQHF
DNA: TGTGCCAGCAGAACAGGGGAAAATCAGCCCCAGCATTTT

D: -
J: TRBJ2-5
V: TRBV5-1
size: -
CDR3: CASSLFGQETQYF
DNA: TGCGCCAGCAGCTTGTTTGGTCAAGAGACCCAGTACTTC

D: -
J: TRBJ2-2
V: TRBV5-1
size: -
CDR3: CASSLGTYNTGELFF
DNA: TGCGCCAGCAGTCTTGGGACTTATAACACCGGGGAGCTGTTTTTT

D: TRBD2
J: TRBJ2-1
V: TRBV19
size: -
CDR3: CASSTSGLAGYTEQFF
DNA: TGTGCCAGTAGTACGTCCGGACTAGCGGGATATACTGAGCAGTTCTTC

D: TRBD2
J: TRBJ2-3
V: TRBV7-9
size: -
CDR3: CASNKPGLAGAGDTQYF
DNA: TGTGCCAGCAACAAGCCGGGACTAGCGGGAGCAGGGGATACGCAGTATTTT

D: -
J: TRBJ1-6
V: TRBV6-1
size: -
CDR3: CASGGSYNSPLHF
DNA: TGTGCCAGCGGGGGCTCCTATAATTCACCCCTCCACTTT

D: TRBD2
J: TRBJ2-1
V: TRBV6-5
size: -
CDR3: CASSYSASSGSHEQFF
DNA: TGTGCCAGCAGTTACTCTGCGTCTAGCGGGAGCCATGAGCAGTTCTTC

D: -
J: TRBJ2-7
V: TRBV27
size: -
CDR3: CATSFRTGGREQYF
DNA: TGTGCCACCAGTTTTAGGACAGGAGGGCGCGAGCAGTACTTC

D: -
J: TRBJ2-7
V: TRBV9
size: -
CDR3: CASSVGLGPYEQYF
DNA: TGTGCCAGCAGCGTAGGTCTCGGTCCGTACGAGCAGTACTTC

D: TRBD1
J: TRBJ1-1
V: TRBV14
size: -
CDR3: CASSYRDRGMNTEAFF
DNA: TGTGCCAGCAGTTACCGGGACAGGGGGATGAACACTGAAGCTTTCTTT

D: -
J: TRBJ2-1
V: TRBV10-2
size: -
CDR3: CASTQGGSYNEQFF
DNA: TGCGCCAGCACCCAAGGCGGCTCCTACAATGAGCAGTTCTTC

D: TRBD1
J: TRBJ1-1
V: TRBV7-9
size: -
CDR3: CASSLAPRGGTEAFF
DNA: TGTGCCAGCAGCTTAGCCCCCAGGGGGGGCACTGAAGCTTTCTTT

D: -
J: TRBJ1-1
V: TRBV5-1
size: -
CDR3: CASSLDASGTEAFF
DNA: TGCGCCAGCAGCTTGGATGCATCGGGCACTGAAGCTTTCTTT

D: TRBD2
J: TRBJ2-5
V: TRBV10-3
size: -
CDR3: CATKGIAGGRQETQYF
DNA: TGTGCCACGAAGGGGATCGCGGGAGGAAGACAAGAGACCCAGTACTTC

D: -
J: TRBJ1-3
V: TRBV5-1
size: -
CDR3: CASSPNRVEGRNTIYF
DNA: TGCGCCAGCAGCCCAAACCGCGTCGAGGGCCGAAACACCATATATTTT

D: -
J: TRBJ1-1
V: TRBV6-5
size: -
CDR3: CASSTRGRNTEAFF
DNA: TGTGCCAGCAGTACTAGGGGGAGGAACACTGAAGCTTTCTTT

D: -
J: TRBJ1-3
V: TRBV2
size: -
CDR3: CASSENLGSGNTIYF
DNA: TGTGCCAGCAGTGAAAACCTAGGATCTGGAAACACCATATATTTT

D: -
J: TRBJ1-5
V: TRBV6-1
size: -
CDR3: CASRENQPQHF
DNA: TGTGCCAGCAGAGAGAATCAGCCCCAGCATTTT

D: -
J: TRBJ1-4
V: TRBV6-1
size: once
CDR3: CASSGRGTEKLFF
DNA: TGTGCCAGCAGTGGTAGGGGTACTGAAAAACTGTTTTTT

D: -
J: TRBJ1-1
V: TRBV10-3
size: -
CDR3: CAINHQKGTEAFF
DNA: TGTGCCATCAATCACCAGAAGGGGACTGAAGCTTTCTTT

D: -
J: TRBJ1-2
V: TRBV4-1
size: -
CDR3: CASSERVSGDTSGYGYTF
DNA: TGCGCCAGCTCGGAGCGGGTGTCGGGCGACACTTCGGGCTATGGCTACACCTTC

D: -
J: TRBJ2-7
V: TRBV13
size: -
CDR3: CASSSQGGGYEQYF
DNA: TGTGCCAGCAGCTCCCAGGGGGGCGGCTACGAGCAGTACTTC

D: TRBD1
J: TRBJ1-2
V: TRBV5-4
size: once
CDR3: CASSHPWGQSYGYTF
DNA: TGTGCCAGCAGTCACCCATGGGGACAGTCCTATGGCTACACCTTC

D: -
J: TRBJ1-4
V: TRBV14
size: -
CDR3: CASSQGQSGPREKLFF
DNA: TGTGCCAGCAGCCAAGGTCAGAGTGGGCCTCGGGAAAAACTGTTTTTT

D: TRBD1
J: TRBJ2-1
V: TRBV6-1
size: -
CDR3: CASEGQGRGNEQFF
DNA: TGTGCCAGTGAAGGACAGGGTAGGGGCAATGAGCAGTTCTTC

D: -
J: TRBJ2-7
V: TRBV5-1
size: -
CDR3: CASSSGWGYEQYF
DNA: TGCGCCAGCAGCTCCGGGTGGGGCTACGAGCAGTACTTC

D: -
J: TRBJ1-6
V: TRBV7-2
size: -
CDR3: CASSLRGENSPLHF
DNA: TGTGCCAGCAGCTTAAGGGGGGAGAATTCACCCCTCCACTTT

D: -
J: TRBJ2-1
V: TRBV30
size: -
CDR3: CAWSVPGSSYNEQFF
DNA: TGTGCCTGGAGTGTACCCGGGTCTTCCTACAATGAGCAGTTCTTC

D: -
J: TRBJ1-3
V: TRBV4-1
size: -
CDR3: CASSQEGGRNSGNTIYF
DNA: TGCGCCAGCAGCCAAGAAGGGGGACGTAACTCTGGAAACACCATATATTTT

D: TRBD1
J: TRBJ1-1
V: TRBV9
size: -
CDR3: CASSVDPGGRMNTEAFF
DNA: TGTGCCAGCAGCGTAGATCCAGGGGGTAGGATGAACACTGAAGCTTTCTTT

D: -
J: TRBJ1-6
V: TRBV11-2
size: -
CDR3: CASSPQGRSYNSPLHF
DNA: TGTGCCAGCAGCCCGCAGGGGCGCTCCTATAATTCACCCCTCCACTTT

D: -
J: TRBJ1-3
V: TRBV7-2
size: once
CDR3: CASSPEEGGGNTIYF
DNA: TGTGCCAGCAGCCCCGAGGAGGGAGGCGGAAACACCATATATTTT

D: -
J: TRBJ1-5
V: TRBV27
size: -
CDR3: CASSFRQTNQPQHF
DNA: TGTGCCAGCAGTTTTCGACAGACCAATCAGCCCCAGCATTTT

D: TRBD1
J: TRBJ2-7
V: TRBV5-1
size: -
CDR3: CASSTGQVSHF
DNA: TGCGCCAGCAGCACCGGACAGGTCTCCCACTTC

D: TRBD1
J: TRBJ1-4
V: TRBV5-1
size: -
CDR3: CASSLSGTVEKLFF
DNA: TGCGCCAGCAGCCTATCCGGGACAGTTGAAAAACTGTTTTTT

D: -
J: TRBJ2-5
V: TRBV30
size: -
CDR3: CAWSGETQYF
DNA: TGTGCCTGGAGTGGCGAGACCCAGTACTTC

D: -
J: TRBJ1-6
V: TRBV30
size: -
CDR3: CAAPGRGNSPLHF
DNA: TGTGCCGCCCCGGGCAGGGGCAATTCACCCCTCCACTTT

D: TRBD1
J: TRBJ1-2
V: TRBV19
size: -
CDR3: CASSPFPDRGLHGYTF
DNA: TGTGCCAGTAGTCCCTTCCCGGACAGGGGGCTACATGGCTACACCTTC

D: -
J: TRBJ1-1
V: TRBV6-1
size: -
CDR3: CASSLQASEAFF
DNA: TGTGCCAGCAGTTTACAGGCGAGTGAAGCTTTCTTT

D: -
J: TRBJ1-5
V: TRBV2
size: once
CDR3: CASSEGLPPSPQHF
DNA: TGTGCCAGCAGTGAAGGCCTACCTCCCTCCCCCCAGCATTTT

D: -
J: TRBJ2-1
V: TRBV11-2
size: once
CDR3: CASSLASREQFF
DNA: TGTGCCAGCAGCTTAGCATCGCGGGAGCAGTTCTTC

D: TRBD1
J: TRBJ2-7
V: TRBV5-5
size: -
CDR3: CASSLAGTGIYEQYF
DNA: TGTGCCAGCAGCTTGGCCGGGACAGGGATATACGAGCAGTACTTC

D: TRBD2
J: TRBJ2-3
V: TRBV5-1
size: -
CDR3: CASSFRLAGGQGDTQYF
DNA: TGCGCCAGCAGCTTCCGACTAGCGGGGGGCCAGGGAGATACGCAGTATTTT

D: -
J: TRBJ1-3
V: TRBV19
size: -
CDR3: CATRRGTSGNTIYF
DNA: TGTGCCACACGGAGGGGAACCTCTGGAAACACCATATATTTT

D: TRBD1
J: TRBJ1-1
V: TRBV5-6
size: -
CDR3: CASILTGVRSPEAFF
DNA: TGTGCCAGCATCTTGACAGGGGTGAGAAGTCCTGAAGCTTTCTTT

D: TRBD2
J: TRBJ2-3
V: TRBV25-1
size: -
CDR3: CASNQRGPGDTQYF
DNA: TGTGCCAGCAACCAGCGGGGACCAGGAGATACGCAGTATTTT

D: -
J: TRBJ1-2
V: TRBV19
size: -
CDR3: CASNTKGDGYTF
DNA: TGTGCCAGTAACACAAAAGGGGATGGCTACACCTTC

D: -
J: TRBJ1-4
V: TRBV29-1
size: -
CDR3: CSVALQEKLFF
DNA: TGCAGCGTGGCCCTGCAGGAAAAACTGTTTTTT

D: -
J: TRBJ1-1
V: TRBV7-9
size: -
CDR3: CASSLGKPNTEAFF
DNA: TGTGCCAGCAGCTTGGGAAAGCCGAACACTGAAGCTTTCTTT

D: TRBD1
J: TRBJ2-7
V: TRBV5-1
size: -
CDR3: CASSPIPGQGAYEQYF
DNA: TGCGCCAGCAGCCCAATTCCGGGACAGGGGGCATACGAGCAGTACTTC

D: -
J: TRBJ1-2
V: TRBV14
size: -
CDR3: CASSQVVGLKNYGYTF
DNA: TGTGCCAGCAGCCAAGTCGTAGGACTGAAGAACTATGGCTACACCTTC

D: TRBD1
J: TRBJ1-1
V: TRBV6-6
size: -
CDR3: CASDRGTEAFF
DNA: TGTGCCAGCGACAGGGGCACTGAAGCTTTCTTT

D: -
J: TRBJ2-2
V: TRBV27
size: -
CDR3: CASKIGGNTGELFF
DNA: TGTGCCAGCAAAATTGGGGGGAACACCGGGGAGCTGTTTTTT